Listed below are T cell receptor beta chains from one sample, sequenced in a study of blood T cell repertoires in COVID-19. Sequencing used immunoSEQ multiplex PCR; TCRdb keeps in-frame clones, though not all of them. The sample holds about 140,000 clones, roughly 76% seen once. Sequencing used peripheral blood. Receptors were obtained from a woman aged 45-60 years with active or convalescent COVID-19. The CDR3 runs from the conserved cysteine through the conserved F or W. D genes are given only for firm matches. Rows may omit the clone size; those that give it use once, few, many or a size class.

>TRBV27|TRBJ1-1|NA|NA
TGTGCCAGCAGTTTTAACAGGGTTTCGAACACTGAAGCTTTCTTT
CASSFNRVSNTEAFF
>TRBV5-6|TRBJ1-1|NA|TRBD1
TGTGCCAGCACCCGGACAGGGGCGGGCACTGAAGCTTTCTTT
CASTRTGAGTEAFF
>TRBV6-1|TRBJ1-1|NA|TRBD1
TGTGCCAGCAGTGAAGTGCATCAGGACAGGGAAGCTTTCTTT
CASSEVHQDREAFF
>TRBV7-2|TRBJ1-3|once|NA
TGTGCCAGCAGCTCGGCCGGGGGACTCGGTGGAAACACCATATATTTT
CASSSAGGLGGNTIYF
>TRBV12-3/TRBV12-4|TRBJ1-6|once|NA
TGTGCCAGCAGCATGGGGCTATCACCCCTCCACTTT
CASSMGLSPLHF
>TRBV6-5|TRBJ1-2|NA|TRBD1
TGTGCCAGCAGCGGGGACAGGCTCAACTATGGCTACACCTTC
CASSGDRLNYGYTF
>TRBV23-1|TRBJ1-2|NA|TRBD1
TGCGCCAGCAGTCCTGGACAGGGCTATGGCTACACCTTC
CASSPGQGYGYTF
>TRBV6-5|TRBJ1-6|NA|TRBD1
TGTGCCAGCAGTTCCAGGGGGAATTCACCCCTCCACTTT
CASSSRGNSPLHF
>TRBV5-6|TRBJ2-7|NA|NA
TGTGCCAGCAGCTTTACATACGAGCAGTACTTC
CASSFTYEQYF
>TRBV2|TRBJ1-1|NA|TRBD1
TGTGCCAGCAGTCAGGACAGGGGTGGGACCACTGAAGCTTTCTTT
CASSQDRGGTTEAFF
>TRBV19|TRBJ1-2|once|TRBD1
TGTGCCAGCTTTCACCGGGACAGGGGAAGCGATGGCTACACCTTC
CASFHRDRGSDGYTF
>TRBV7-2|TRBJ1-2|once|NA
TGTGCCAGCAGCCTTCTTTCAGGGGTCTATGGCTACACCTTC
CASSLLSGVYGYTF
>TRBV7-3|TRBJ1-1|NA|NA
TGTGCCAGCAGCTCCTCGGAGGGGACTGAAGCTTTCTTT
CASSSSEGTEAFF
>TRBV30|TRBJ2-5|NA|NA
TGTGCCTGGAGGACGGGAACAGCCCAGTACTTC
CAWRTGTAQYF
>TRBV14|TRBJ2-1|NA|TRBD2
TGTGCCAGCAGCTTCGGCGGGAGCTCCTACAATGAGCAGTTCTTC
CASSFGGSSYNEQFF
>TRBV20-1|TRBJ1-3|NA|NA
TGCAGTGCTGAACAGGGAAACACCATATATTTT
CSAEQGNTIYF
>TRBV7-9|TRBJ2-3|NA|NA
TGTGCCAGCTCCTACGGGGTGAGGAGCACAGATACGCAGTATTTT
CASSYGVRSTDTQYF
>TRBV5-1|TRBJ2-7|NA|TRBD1
TGCGCCAGCAGCTGGGGGACAGGTTTCAGGTACGAGCAGTACTTC
CASSWGTGFRYEQYF
>TRBV7-6|TRBJ1-2|NA|TRBD1
TGTGCCAGCAGCTCGGGACAGTGGTACACCTTC
CASSSGQWYTF
>TRBV13|TRBJ1-1|NA|TRBD1
TGTGCCAGCAGCTCCCCCACGGGACAGACTGAAGCTTTCTTT
CASSSPTGQTEAFF
>TRBV10-3|TRBJ1-1|NA|NA
TGTGCCATCAGTGAACCTAGAAGGGGCCCCGAGAAGGCTGAAGCTTTCTTT
CAISEPRRGPEKAEAFF
>TRBV7-2|TRBJ2-4|NA|TRBD2
TGTGCCAGCAGCTTAACGGGGGGGTCAAACATTCAGTACTTC
CASSLTGGSNIQYF
>TRBV28|TRBJ2-5|NA|TRBD1
TGTGCCAGCAGTTTACCACTACAGGGGGCCCAAGAGACCCAGTACTTC
CASSLPLQGAQETQYF
>TRBV29-1|TRBJ1-5|few|NA
TGCAGCGTTGGCGGGGAGGATCAGCCCCAGCATTTT
CSVGGEDQPQHF
>TRBV30|TRBJ2-7|NA|TRBD2
TGTGCCTGGAGAGGACTAGCGGGGGCGACCTACGAGCAGTACTTC
CAWRGLAGATYEQYF
>TRBV6-5|TRBJ2-2|NA|NA
TGTGCCAGCAGTCCAGAAGAAGGGGAGCTGTTTTTT
CASSPEEGELFF
>TRBV7-2|TRBJ2-7|once|TRBD1
TGTGCCAGCAGCACACAGGGGTCCTCAAGCTCCTACGAGCAGTACTTC
CASSTQGSSSSYEQYF
>TRBV19|TRBJ1-5|many|TRBD1
TGTGCCAGTAGTCTAGACAGGGTTAGCAATCAGCCCCAGCATTTT
CASSLDRVSNQPQHF
>TRBV18|TRBJ2-1|NA|TRBD2
TGTGCCAGCTCACGCACTAGCGGTTATAACAATGAGCAGTTCTTC
CASSRTSGYNNEQFF
>TRBV30|TRBJ2-5|once|TRBD1
TGTGCCTGGGAAGGGGGCGGGGAGACCCAGTACTTC
CAWEGGGETQYF
>TRBV6-2/TRBV6-3|TRBJ2-7|once|NA
TGTGCCAGCAGTTCCTCGGAGGGTGGCTCCTACGAGCAGTACTTC
CASSSSEGGSYEQYF
>TRBV30|TRBJ2-3|NA|TRBD1
TGTGCCTGGAGTTCCACAGGGGTCTTCACAGATACGCAGTATTTT
CAWSSTGVFTDTQYF
>TRBV19|TRBJ2-7|NA|TRBD2
TGTGCCACGGCGAACGGGGGGGCTGACGAGCAGTACTTC
CATANGGADEQYF
>TRBV7-9|TRBJ2-7|few|TRBD1
TGTGCCAGCAGCTCTCCGACAGGGATCCTGCACGAGCAGTACTTC
CASSSPTGILHEQYF
>TRBV10-3|TRBJ2-7|few|NA
TGTGCCATCAGTGAAGGGGGGGGCACGTACTTC
CAISEGGGTYF
>TRBV7-2|TRBJ1-2|NA|NA
TGTGCCAGCAGCTTAGCGCAGGGAAGGGGCTACACCTTC
CASSLAQGRGYTF
>TRBV7-7|TRBJ2-3|NA|TRBD1
TGTGCTAGCAGCTTGACAGGGTCTCCAGATACGCAGTATTTT
CASSLTGSPDTQYF